The 27 T cell receptor beta chains below were found in one sample sequenced in a study of T cell responses to AZD1222 COVID-19 vaccine. Using immunoSEQ multiplex PCR, the repertoire was profiled, and TCRdb retains in-frame clones only, with some absent. This table has over 100,000 clones, approximately 91% appearing once. This specimen was peripheral blood, taken 28 days after the second AZD1222 dose. These receptor sequences come from an adult who received the AZD1222 COVID-19 vaccine.

The chain couples TRBV7-9 to TRBJ1-1, with 7 bases that match TRBD1. The CDR3 is 14 residues long. J was trimmed by 5 bases and V by 5 bases; bases with no gene match: 8. The germline CDR1 and CDR2 sequences are SEHNR and FQNEAQ (reference sequence). CDR3 coding DNA: TGTGCCAGCAGCGTCACACAGGGGCCAACTGAAGCTTTCTTT. It translates to CASSVTQGPTEAFF.

The rearrangement links TRBV10-3 to TRBJ2-2; 8 bases align to TRBD2. Trimming cost V 0 bases and J 6 bases; bases outside gene matches: 9. The V gene's germline CDR1 is ENHRY and CDR2 SYGVKD. This CDR3 is built from 17 residues. This CDR3 reads CAISESGAGGSAGELFF. CDR3 sequence (DNA): TGTGCCATCAGTGAGTCCGGGGCGGGAGGTAGCGCCGGGGAGCTGTTTTTT.

The sample holds a few counts of this clone. This chain joins TRBV6-5 and TRBJ1-1; 10 bases fit TRBD1. Germline trimming cut 6 bases from V and 10 bases from J; bases unmatched to any gene: 11. The V gene's germline CDR1 is MNHEY and CDR2 SVGAGI. The CDR3 loop spans 14 amino acids. The CDR3 nucleotides are TGTGCCAGCAGAGCTATGACAGGGGGCGCGATAGCTTTCTTT. It encodes CASRAMTGGAIAFF.

The V call is TRBV6-5, the J call TRBJ1-5, with D hard to call. The CDR3 extends over 15 amino acids. Trimming took 7 bases from V and 4 from J, leaving 17 bases between them. The germline V gene has CDR1 MNHEY and CDR2 SVGAGI. The DNA for the CDR3 is TGTGCCAGCACCCAGGACGGAGTACCGAATCAGCCCCAGCATTTT. This codes for CASTQDGVPNQPQHF.

The V call is TRBV5-1, the J call TRBJ2-7; D remains ambiguous. CDR1 and CDR2 (germline): SGHRS, YFSETQ. The V end lost 1 base, the J end lost 0 bases, and 5 bases lay between the germline ends. The CDR3 has 13 residues. The DNA of the CDR3 is TGCGCCAGCAGCTTGCCCAACTCCTACGAGCAGTACTTC. It encodes CASSLPNSYEQYF.

V gene TRBV6-5 combines with J gene TRBJ1-6; weak D call: TRBD1 (5 bases). V was cut by 2 bases and J by 10 bases, with 9 bases left in between. Looked up from germline, CDR1 is MNHEY and CDR2 is SVGAGI. The length of the CDR3 is 13 residues. The CDR3 DNA sequence: TGTGCCAGCAGTTACAGGGGAAGATCACCCCTCCACTTT. Amino acid sequence: CASSYRGRSPLHF.

The V gene is TRBV29-1, the J gene TRBJ2-1, with TRBD2 matching over 9 bases. Trimming cost V 7 bases and J 1 base; bases outside gene matches: 11. Germline assignment: CDR1 SQVTM and CDR2 ANQGSEA. The CDR3 consists of 16 residues. DNA for the CDR3: TGCAGCGCCCTCGGGCTAGCGGGAAGGTCCTACAATGAGCAGTTCTTC. Translated: CSALGLAGRSYNEQFF.

The chain is built from TRBV24-1 and TRBJ2-2; D remains unclear. V lost 5 bases and J 5 bases, leaving 11 bases between the germline ends. This CDR3 contains 14 residues. The germline V gene encodes CDR1 KGHDR and CDR2 SFDVKD. CDR3 loop: CATSGSGWTGELFF. In DNA form, the CDR3 reads TGTGCCACCAGTGGGAGTGGGTGGACCGGGGAGCTGTTTTTT.

V is TRBV19 and J is TRBJ2-5; 7 bases are shared with TRBD2. The germline V gene has CDR1 LNHDA and CDR2 SQIVND (reference sequence). This CDR3 comprises 14 residues. V trimming: 9 bases; J trimming: 5 bases; junction bases outside the gene matches: 12. The chain's CDR3 is CASRGTTPGETQYF. The CDR3 nucleotides read TGTGCCAGCCGGGGGACTACCCCTGGGGAGACCCAGTACTTC.

The chain recombines TRBV7-9 with TRBJ2-1, with a possible D match to TRBD1 (6 bases). The CDR3 runs to 13 residues. CDR1 SEHNR and CDR2 FQNEAQ come from the germline V gene (reference sequence). Trimming removed 0 bases at V and 15 bases at J, with 15 bases between. CDR3 DNA: TGTGCCAGCAGCTTAGCGGGACATGTGAACTGGTTCTTC. Translating it yields CASSLAGHVNWFF.

The rearrangement uses TRBV9 and TRBJ2-7, with D possibly being TRBD1 or TRBD2 (5 bases each). Deletions cut 0 bases from V and 0 bases from J, with 10 bases between. The CDR3 has 15 amino acids. CDR1 and CDR2 (germline): SGDLS, YYNGEE. The CDR3 coding sequence is TGTGCCAGCAGCGTAGGAGGGGACCCCTCCTACGAGCAGTACTTC. Encoded protein: CASSVGGDPSYEQYF.

The chain is built from TRBV28 and TRBJ1-1; the D is unclear. CDR1 is MDHEN and CDR2 is SYDVKM in the germline V gene. Trimming took off 0 bases at V and 7 bases at J, with 12 bases between the two ends. The CDR3 loop spans 14 amino acids. The CDR3 sequence: CASSLWTPKGEAFF. CDR3 nucleotide sequence: TGTGCCAGCAGTTTATGGACCCCGAAAGGTGAAGCTTTCTTT.

In its sample, this clone was seen once. The chain recombines TRBV15 with TRBJ2-7, with D hard to call. Germline V gene sequence: CDR1 LNHNV, CDR2 YYDKDF (reference sequence). This CDR3 is built from 13 residues. Deletions cut 0 bases from V and 4 bases from J, with 7 bases between. The CDR3 reads CATSRDRRYEQYF. The CDR3 nucleotides read TGTGCCACCAGCAGAGATCGCCGATACGAGCAGTACTTC.

The gene calls are TRBV5-1 and TRBJ1-1, with 9 bases fitting TRBD1. The CDR3 length is 14 residues. V shed 4 bases and J 5 bases; nucleotides not matched to a gene: 6. The germline V gene has CDR1 SGHRS and CDR2 YFSETQ. Here the CDR3 DNA reads TGCGCCAGCAGCGCCGGACAGGGGACGACTGAAGCTTTCTTT. Protein product: CASSAGQGTTEAFF.

The chain uses TRBV27 and TRBJ2-1; the match to TRBD2 covers 8 bases. The J segment lost 5 bases and the V segment lost 3 bases, leaving 6 bases of the junction unmatched. The germline V gene has CDR1 MNHEY and CDR2 SMNVEV (reference sequence). This CDR3 is built from 15 residues. As DNA, the CDR3 is TGTGCCAGCAGTTTCATAGCGGGATCCCACAATGAGCAGTTCTTC. Amino acid sequence: CASSFIAGSHNEQFF.

This clone is a singleton in its sample. The V call is TRBV19, the J call TRBJ1-2; D call uncertain. CDR3 length equals 17 residues. Trimming removed 3 bases from V and 2 bases from J, with 19 bases in between. In germline, CDR1 is LNHDA, CDR2 SQIVND (reference sequence). Here the CDR3 DNA reads TGTGCCAGTAGTATTCGGGGTTCGGCGGGAGCCAACTATGGCTACACCTTC. It translates to CASSIRGSAGANYGYTF.

The rearrangement uses TRBV5-1 and TRBJ2-7; 8 bases are shared with TRBD1. The V and J ends lost 4 bases and 7 bases, in that order; junction bases with no gene match: 10. Germline V gives CDR1 SGHRS, CDR2 YFSETQ. CDR3 length: 14 residues. CDR3 sequence reads: CASSRQGASSEQYF. CDR3 bases: TGCGCCAGCAGCCGGCAGGGGGCATCGAGTGAGCAGTACTTC.

The rearrangement uses TRBV5-4 and TRBJ2-4, with D possibly matching TRBD1 (5 bases). V was trimmed by 1 base and J by 0 bases, leaving 11 bases between them. Germline CDR1 is SGHNT and CDR2 is YYREEE (reference sequence). The CDR3 is made up of 16 amino acids. The CDR3 bases are TGTGCCAGCAGCTTGCGTGACAGTCTAGCCAAAAACATTCAGTACTTC. Its translation is CASSLRDSLAKNIQYF.

This clone was seen a handful of times. The V gene is TRBV11-2, the J gene TRBJ1-6, with D perhaps matching TRBD1 (5 bases). There are 15 residues in the CDR3. V was trimmed by 0 bases and J by 9 bases, leaving 12 bases between them. The germline V gene has CDR1 SGHAT and CDR2 FQNNGV. The CDR3 bases are TGTGCCAGCAGCTTAGAGTCAGGGAATCTTTCACCCCTCCACTTT. This sequence encodes CASSLESGNLSPLHF.

The chain joins TRBV28 to TRBJ1-2; the D is unclear. Germline V lookup: CDR1 MDHEN, CDR2 SYDVKM. This CDR3 region has 13 residues. Trimming removed 3 bases at V and 4 bases at J, with 9 bases between. The CDR3 is CASSFTAIYGYTF. Written as DNA, the CDR3 is TGTGCCAGCAGTTTTACAGCCATCTATGGCTACACCTTC.

This clone appeared a single time. The genes are TRBV27 and TRBJ2-7, with 9 bases aligning to TRBD1. This CDR3 has 16 residues. The germline gives CDR1 MNHEY, CDR2 SMNVEV (reference sequence). The V segment lost 6 bases and the J segment 2 bases; nucleotides outside the gene matches: 11. CDR3 DNA: TGTGCCAGCAGGAGGGGTGGGACAGGGCTCGCCTACGAGCAGTACTTC. Translating it yields CASRRGGTGLAYEQYF.

The chain carries TRBV29-1 and TRBJ2-5; 7 bases align to TRBD1. V shed 4 bases, J shed 5 bases, and the junction held 13 bases outside the gene matches. The CDR3 covers 15 residues. Per the germline V gene, CDR1 is SQVTM and CDR2 is ANQGSEA. The CDR3 here is CSVVPQQGGRETQYF. CDR3 in DNA: TGCAGCGTTGTCCCTCAGCAAGGGGGCAGGGAGACCCAGTACTTC.

This clone was found once. This rearrangement joins TRBV3-1 (or the pseudogene TRBV3-2) to TRBJ2-3; D is undetermined. Per the germline V gene, CDR1 is LGHDT and CDR2 is YNNKEL (reference sequence). The CDR3 length is 12 residues. Trimming left V 0 bases short and J 5 bases short, with 3 bases between. The CDR3 here is CASSQEVDTQYF. DNA of the CDR3: TGTGCCAGCAGCCAAGAGGTAGATACGCAGTATTTT.

CDR3 in amino acids: CATTWLRTGGITGELFF. The CDR3 DNA is TGTGCCACTACATGGCTGAGGACAGGGGGCATCACCGGGGAGCTGTTTTTT. The chain employs TRBV10-3 and TRBJ2-2; 11 positions agree with TRBD1. The trim removed 10 bases at V and 4 bases at J, leaving 14 bases unmatched. CDR3 size: 17 residues. Germline V gives CDR1 ENHRY, CDR2 SYGVKD.

The V call is TRBV4-1, the J call TRBJ2-3; no clear D. This CDR3 comprises 15 residues. CDR1 and CDR2 from the germline V gene are MGHRA and YSYEKL. V was cut by 1 base and J by 0 bases, with 8 bases left in between. The CDR3 sequence is CASSQGGLSTDTQYF. Here the CDR3 DNA reads TGCGCCAGCAGCCAAGGTGGCCTTAGCACAGATACGCAGTATTTT.

The chain has TRBV10-3 and TRBJ1-2; TRBD1 is a possible D gene (5 bases). Trimming took off 3 bases at V and 8 bases at J, with 16 bases between the two ends. CDR3 size: 14 residues. From germline, CDR1 is ENHRY and CDR2 SYGVKD. This CDR3 reads CAISDQQAYRGYTF. CDR3 coding DNA: TGTGCCATCAGTGACCAACAGGCCTATCGAGGCTACACCTTC.

The rearrangement uses TRBV28 and TRBJ1-3; D perhaps matches TRBD1 (6 bases). Germline-derived CDR1 and CDR2 are MDHEN and SYDVKM. The CDR3 extends over 15 amino acids. The V and J ends lost 5 bases and 3 bases respectively, with 14 bases between them. The CDR3 protein is CASSPLQGHGNTIYF. CDR3 in DNA: TGTGCCAGCAGTCCCTTACAGGGACATGGAAACACCATATATTTT.